This T cell receptor beta chain stems from a study of T cell repertoires in cytomegalovirus infection. Study overall: Alongside well-studied HLA-B-restricted CMV epitopes, recently identified HLA-C-restricted CMV epitopes were also used.

Between the trimmed V and J ends, which lost 2 bases and 7 bases, there was a span of 14 bases. Germline-derived CDR1 and CDR2 are MNHEY and SVGAGI. The CDR3 extends over 15 amino acids. As for this clonotype: The antigen remains unidentified.

TCRdb processed the reads anew with MiXCR; each CDR3 protein has one entry. The data show 650,000 to 900,000 distinct CDR3 sequences, under 35% seen once. Points from the study as a whole: HLA-C-restricted CMV-specific TCR beta clonotypes prevailed in the ex vivo response.

The specimen comprised cultured CD8+ T cells from PBMCs, sampled from culture after CMV antigen stimulation. The rearrangement links TRBV6-5 to TRBJ1-4; no clear D gene. This sequence was found in a human donor in good health (CMV status not recorded). Some clones in this sample may be carry-over from other donors' samples. CDR3 bases: TGTGCCAGCAGTTACGGGTCAGACGGCACTGAAAAACTGTTTTTT. Protein product: CASSYGSDGTEKLFF.